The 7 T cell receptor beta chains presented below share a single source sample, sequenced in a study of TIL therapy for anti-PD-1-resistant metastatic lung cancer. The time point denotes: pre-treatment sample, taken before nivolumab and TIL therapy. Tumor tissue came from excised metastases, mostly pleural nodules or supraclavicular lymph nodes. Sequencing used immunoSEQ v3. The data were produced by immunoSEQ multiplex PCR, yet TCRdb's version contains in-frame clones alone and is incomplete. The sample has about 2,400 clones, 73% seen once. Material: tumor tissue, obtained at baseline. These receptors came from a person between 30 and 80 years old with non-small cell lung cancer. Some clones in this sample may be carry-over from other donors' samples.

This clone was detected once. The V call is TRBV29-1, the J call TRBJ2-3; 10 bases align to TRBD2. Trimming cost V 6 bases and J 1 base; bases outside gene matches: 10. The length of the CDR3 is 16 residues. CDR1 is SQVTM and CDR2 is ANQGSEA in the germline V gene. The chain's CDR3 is CSVGTSARGGTDTQYF. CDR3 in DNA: TGCAGCGTGGGGACTAGCGCCAGAGGGGGCACAGATACGCAGTATTTT.

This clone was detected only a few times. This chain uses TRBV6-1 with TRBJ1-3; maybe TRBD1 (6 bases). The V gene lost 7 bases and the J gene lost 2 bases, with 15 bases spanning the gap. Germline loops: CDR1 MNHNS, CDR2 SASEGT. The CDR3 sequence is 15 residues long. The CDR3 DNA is TGTGCCAGCACCAACGACAGGTTTGCTGGAAACACCATATATTTT. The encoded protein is CASTNDRFAGNTIYF.

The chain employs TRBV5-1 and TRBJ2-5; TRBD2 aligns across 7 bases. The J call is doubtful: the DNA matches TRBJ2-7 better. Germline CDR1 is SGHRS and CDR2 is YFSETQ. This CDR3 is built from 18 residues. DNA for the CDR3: TGCGCCAGCAGCCCCCGTAATATCCGGGCTAGCGGACCTTACGAGCAGTACTTC. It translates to CASSPRNIRASGPYEQYF.

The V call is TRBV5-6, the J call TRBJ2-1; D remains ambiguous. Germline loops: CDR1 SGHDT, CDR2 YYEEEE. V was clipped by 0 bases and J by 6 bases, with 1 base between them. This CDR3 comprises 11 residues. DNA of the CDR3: TGTGCCAGCAGCTTGGGCAATGAGCAGTTCTTC. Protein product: CASSLGNEQFF.

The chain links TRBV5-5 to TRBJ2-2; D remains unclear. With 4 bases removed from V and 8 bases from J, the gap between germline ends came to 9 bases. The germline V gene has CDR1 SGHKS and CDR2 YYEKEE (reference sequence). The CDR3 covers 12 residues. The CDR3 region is CASSPQWGELFF. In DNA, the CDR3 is TGTGCCAGCAGCCCCCAGTGGGGGGAGCTGTTTTTT.

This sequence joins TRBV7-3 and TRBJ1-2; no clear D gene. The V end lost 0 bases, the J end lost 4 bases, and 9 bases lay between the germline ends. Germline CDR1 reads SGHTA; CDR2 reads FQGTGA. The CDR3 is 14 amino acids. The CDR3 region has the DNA TGTGCCAGCAGCTTAACCTCGACGGGCTATGGCTACACCTTC. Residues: CASSLTSTGYGYTF.

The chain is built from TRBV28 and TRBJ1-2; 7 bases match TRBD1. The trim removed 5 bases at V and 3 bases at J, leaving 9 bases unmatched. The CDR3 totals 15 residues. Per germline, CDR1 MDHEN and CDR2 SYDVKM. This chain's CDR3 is CASSEPGTVDYGYTF. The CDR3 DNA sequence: TGTGCCAGCAGTGAGCCCGGGACAGTGGACTATGGCTACACCTTC.